The present entry profiles one TCR beta chain with its context. Its antigen remains unidentified. This record comes from a study of cytomegalovirus exposure and HLA in healthy donors. Notes on the study in general: While the bulk of TCR sequences proved rare, some public TCRs turned up in many donors.

PCR was performed using 60 Vbeta and 13 Jbeta primers. Sequenced by immunoSEQ multiplex PCR; TCRdb stores in-frame clones only, minus some. Among about 250,000 clones listed, more than 75% were seen once. Trimming stripped 7 bases from V and 9 bases from J, with 19 bases between. From germline, CDR1 is SNHLY and CDR2 FYNNEI. The CDR3 covers 13 residues. The sequenced sample was PBMCs. This clonotype was sampled from a girl under 10 years old in good health and CMV-seronegative. This sequence joins TRBV2 and TRBJ2-7, with a weak D call TRBD1 (6 bases). Here the CDR3 DNA reads TGTGCCAGCACCCTCGGGACAACGACTCTGCAGTACTTC. Protein sequence: CASTLGTTTLQYF.